This entry lists 19 T cell receptor beta chains sequenced from one sample in a study of T cells in Graves' hyperthyroidism and ophthalmopathy. Amplification targeted TCR beta CDR3 regions from RNA transcripts. The study used the HTBI primer set for a first-round RT-PCR of the TCR CDR3. From the multiplex PCR reads, TCRdb called clonotypes with MiXCR, one entry per CDR3 protein. The table has some 580,000 distinct CDR3 sequences, more than 15% seen once. Sequences were obtained from blood. These receptors all stem from a woman aged 40 to 50 with Graves' ophthalmopathy.

V usage is TRBV12-3 or TRBV12-4 and J usage is TRBJ2-3; D unclear. V was shortened by 1 base and J by 1 base, with 9 bases between the two germline ends. The length of the CDR3 is 15 residues. The chain's CDR3 is CASSLGTPGTDTQYF. The CDR3, as DNA: TGTGCCAGCAGTTTAGGTACCCCCGGCACAGATACGCAGTATTTT.

This clonotype was recorded many times. The chain is built from TRBV11-2 and TRBJ1-1; the D is unclear. Germline V lookup: CDR1 SGHAT, CDR2 FQNNGV. The CDR3 runs to 15 residues. Trimming took 1 base from V and 4 from J, leaving 13 bases between them. The CDR3 nucleotides are TGTGCCAGCAGCTTAGTCTCGAGGGCCCGCACTGAAGCTTTCTTT. It encodes CASSLVSRARTEAFF. The full variable domain, completed using reference TRBV11-2 and TRBJ1-1, is EAGVAQSPRYKIIEKRQSVAFWCNPISGHATLYWYQQILGQGPKLLIQFQNNGVVDDSQLPKDRFSAERLKGVDSTLKIQPAKLEDSAVYLCASSLVSRARTEAFFGQGTRLTVV.

This clonotype has just a few counts. The J gene is TRBJ2-1, the V gene TRBV11-2; weak D call: TRBD2 (5 bases). Germline V lookup: CDR1 SGHAT, CDR2 FQNNGV. This CDR3 is 19 amino acids long. V shed 0 bases and J shed 0 bases, with 18 bases lying between them. This chain's CDR3 is CASSLDIWGELSSYNEQFF. The CDR3 DNA reads as TGTGCCAGCAGCTTAGACATTTGGGGAGAGTTGAGCTCCTACAATGAGCAGTTCTTC.

On this clonotype: Sequence at one end of the junction differs from germline and may be a read error. The chain carries TRBV12-3 or TRBV12-4 and TRBJ2-1, with D perhaps TRBD2 (6 bases). This CDR3 contains 14 residues. CDR3 protein: CASFRDFLNNELFF. The DNA of the CDR3 is TGTGCCAGCTTTCGGGACTTTCTTAACAATGAGCTGTTCTTC.

This clonotype was recorded many times. The rearrangement joins TRBV5-1 to TRBJ1-4; D gene unclear. The CDR3 extends over 14 amino acids. V lost 0 bases to trimming and J lost 8 bases, with 11 bases between them. Germline CDR1 reads SGHRS; CDR2 reads YFSETQ. DNA for the CDR3: TGCGCCAGCAGCTTGGGCGGGGTTGGAGAAAAACTGTTTTTT. Translation gives CASSLGGVGEKLFF.

The V and J genes are TRBV2 and TRBJ1-3; 10 bases align to TRBD1. The CDR3 consists of 16 residues. Germline values: CDR1 SNHLY, CDR2 FYNNEI. V gave up 4 bases and J gave up 0 bases; unmatched junction bases: 3. The CDR3 DNA follows: TGTGCCAGCAGTGGGGACAGGGGCGTCTCTGGAAACACCATATATTTT. Translation gives CASSGDRGVSGNTIYF.

This clonotype was observed a few times. The chain links TRBV7-6 to TRBJ2-2; 8 bases are a match to TRBD2. The CDR3 contains 14 residues. Per germline, CDR1 SGHVS and CDR2 FNYEAQ. After removal of 5 bases from V and 9 bases from J, the junction contained 8 bases not matched to a gene. The CDR3, as DNA: TGTGCCAGCAGCCGTAGCGGGGCGAGCAGGGAGCTGTTTTTT. This codes for CASSRSGASRELFF.

This clonotype was counted a few times. This rearrangement joins TRBV20-1 to TRBJ2-3, with 16 bases aligning to TRBD2. Germline CDR1 is DFQATT and CDR2 is SNEGSKA (reference sequence). CDR3 length equals 19 residues. The ends lost 5 bases at V and 1 base at J; junction bases unmatched: 12. DNA for the CDR3: TGCAGTGCTTCCCCGGGACTAGCGGGAGGGGGCAAAGGCACAGATACGCAGTATTTT. Translation gives CSASPGLAGGGKGTDTQYF.

This clonotype was seen at least ten times. J is TRBJ2-3 and V is TRBV7-8, with D possibly being TRBD2 (6 bases). V lost 0 bases to trimming and J lost 2 bases, with 12 bases between them. There are 16 residues in the CDR3. Germline CDR1 is SGHVS and CDR2 is FQNEAQ. Written as DNA, the CDR3 is TGTGCCAGCAGCTTAGCGGGGGGTCTGAACACAGATACGCAGTATTTT. Translation gives CASSLAGGLNTDTQYF.

The genes are TRBV10-3 and TRBJ2-6; perhaps TRBD2 as D (5 bases). The CDR3 contains 14 residues. V was cut by 0 bases and J by 6 bases, with 6 bases left in between. CDR1 and CDR2 from the germline V gene are ENHRY and SYGVKD. The CDR3, as DNA: TGTGCCATCAGTGAGTCCGGGGTGGCCAACGTCCTGACTTTC. It is translated as CAISESGVANVLTF.

This clonotype occurred a few times. The chain combines TRBV15 with TRBJ2-1, with 9 bases aligning to TRBD1. CDR1 is LNHNV and CDR2 is YYDKDF in the germline V gene (reference sequence). V lost 3 bases and J lost 3; bases outside the gene matches: 6. This CDR3 comprises 16 residues. CDR3: CATSSRRTGDYNEQFF. The CDR3 nucleotides are TGTGCCACCAGCAGCCGTCGGACAGGGGACTACAATGAGCAGTTCTTC. Variable domain in full (rest from reference TRBV15 and TRBJ2-1): DAMVIQNPRYQVTQFGKPVTLSCSQTLNHNVMYWYQQKSSQAPKLLFHYYDKDFNNEADTPDNFQSRRPNTSFCFLDIRSPGLGDTAMYLCATSSRRTGDYNEQFFGPGTRLTVL.

The chain is built from TRBV9 and TRBJ2-4; no clear D gene. Per germline, CDR1 SGDLS and CDR2 YYNGEE. Trimming removed 3 bases at V and 11 bases at J, with 18 bases between. CDR3 length equals 14 residues. The CDR3 is CASSAHPRDAFQYF. CDR3 DNA sequence: TGTGCCAGCAGCGCTCATCCTAGAGATGCATTTCAGTACTTC.

This clonotype was seen ten or more times. The chain employs TRBV7-9 and TRBJ2-1; 8 nucleotides align to TRBD2. The length of the CDR3 is 14 residues. With V trimmed by 7 bases and J by 5 bases, 7 bases remained unmatched. CDR1 is SEHNR, CDR2 FQNEAQ, per germline (reference sequence). CDR3 sequence (DNA): TGTGCCAGCAACGTGATAGCGGGGCACAATGAGCAGTTCTTC. Translation gives CASNVIAGHNEQFF.

This clonotype came up a few times. The rearrangement links TRBV12-3 or TRBV12-4 to TRBJ1-2; 11 positions agree with TRBD1. The J segment lost 0 bases and the V segment lost 7 bases, leaving 10 bases of the junction unmatched. CDR3 length: 17 residues. The CDR3 DNA reads TGTGCCAGCACCTCCGGGACAGGGGGTTCGGCTAACTATGGCTACACCTTC. Its translation is CASTSGTGGSANYGYTF.

This clonotype was counted ten times or more. The rearrangement uses TRBV7-8 and TRBJ2-3; no clear D. The V end lost 4 bases, the J end lost 4 bases, and 6 bases lay between the germline ends. The CDR3 is made up of 12 amino acids. Germline-derived CDR1 and CDR2 are SGHVS and FQNEAQ. CDR3 sequence: CASSSFPDTQYF. The CDR3 region has the DNA TGTGCCAGCAGCTCGTTTCCAGATACGCAGTATTTT.

This clonotype was seen at least ten times. The genes are TRBV7-6 and TRBJ2-1, with D unclear. The CDR3 is 13 amino acids. Germline V gives CDR1 SGHVS, CDR2 FNYEAQ. V was pared by 7 bases and J by 6 bases, with 13 bases between. CDR3 amino acids: CASTYQVGNEQFF. The CDR3 DNA follows: TGTGCCAGCACCTACCAGGTGGGCAATGAGCAGTTCTTC. The whole variable domain, filled in from reference TRBV7-6 and TRBJ2-1, reads GAGVSQSPRYKVTKRGQDVALRCDPISGHVSLYWYRQALGQGPEFLTYFNYEAQQDKSGLPNDRFSAERPEGSISTLTIQRTEQRDSAMYRCASTYQVGNEQFFGPGTRLTVL.

The genes are TRBV7-6 and TRBJ2-5; 7 nucleotides match TRBD2. Germline-derived CDR1 and CDR2 are SGHVS and FNYEAQ. The CDR3 extends over 17 amino acids. V shed 5 bases and J 5 bases; nucleotides not matched to a gene: 17. CDR3 amino acids: CASSVGAFATSRETQYF. Here the CDR3 DNA reads TGTGCCAGCAGCGTAGGGGCCTTCGCGACTAGCAGGGAGACCCAGTACTTC.

This clonotype was seen a few times. The CDR3 DNA sequence: TGTGCCATCAGTGAAGTGGGGGACTATGGCTACACCTTC. Translating it yields CAISEVGDYGYTF. V usage is TRBV10-3 and J usage is TRBJ1-2; perhaps TRBD1 as D (5 bases). Trimming shortened V by 3 bases and J by 3 bases, and 8 bases separated the two germline ends. Germline CDR1 is ENHRY and CDR2 is SYGVKD. This CDR3 region has 13 residues.

This clonotype was observed a handful of times. CDR3 nucleotides: TGCAGCGTTGAGGGAAGCACAGATACGCAGTATTTT. The encoded protein is CSVEGSTDTQYF. The chain links TRBV29-1 to TRBJ2-3; D remains unclear. This CDR3 region has 12 residues. V dropped 3 bases and J dropped 0 bases, with 4 bases sitting between them. CDR1 is SQVTM, CDR2 ANQGSEA, per germline.